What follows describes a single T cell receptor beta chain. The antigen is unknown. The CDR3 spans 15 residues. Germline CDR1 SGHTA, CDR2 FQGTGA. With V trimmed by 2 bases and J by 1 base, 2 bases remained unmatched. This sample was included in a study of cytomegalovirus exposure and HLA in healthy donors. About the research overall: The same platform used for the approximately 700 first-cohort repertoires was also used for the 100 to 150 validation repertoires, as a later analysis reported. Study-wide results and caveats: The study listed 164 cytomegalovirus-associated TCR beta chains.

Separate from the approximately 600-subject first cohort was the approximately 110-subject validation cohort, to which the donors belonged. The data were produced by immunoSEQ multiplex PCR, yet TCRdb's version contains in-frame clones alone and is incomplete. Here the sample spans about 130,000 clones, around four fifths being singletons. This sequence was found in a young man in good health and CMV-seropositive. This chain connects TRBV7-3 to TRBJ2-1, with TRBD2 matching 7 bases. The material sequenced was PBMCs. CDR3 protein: CASSLGRGSYNEQFF. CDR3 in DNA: TGTGCCAGCAGCTTAGGGCGGGGGTCCTACAATGAGCAGTTCTTC.